A single sample gave rise to the 2 T cell receptor beta chains below, sequenced in a study of identical twins. TCRdb processed the 5' RACE reads anew with MiXCR; each CDR3 protein has one entry. The sample lists 640,000 or so distinct CDR3 sequences, 5.5% to 6.5% seen once, with approximately 2% in the top ten. Sequences were obtained from naive T cells sorted from blood. The source of these receptors is a man aged 18 to 30 in good health.

The V gene is TRBV2, the J gene TRBJ2-1; 8 bases line up with TRBD2. V trimming: 4 bases; J trimming: 6 bases; junction bases outside the gene matches: 5. Germline CDR1 and CDR2: SNHLY and FYNNEI. This CDR3 contains 14 residues. The DNA for the CDR3 is TGTGCCAGCAGTGCGGGAGGGCCGATCAATGAGCAGTTCTTC. Amino acids: CASSAGGPINEQFF.

This clonotype was found many times. This chain uses TRBV15 with TRBJ2-7, with TRBD2 matching 9 bases. Germline lookup yields CDR1 LNHNV and CDR2 YYDKDF (reference sequence). This CDR3 spans 16 amino acids. V dropped 0 bases and J dropped 7; count of bases not matched to a gene: 10. DNA for the CDR3: TGTGCCACCAGCAGAGATGGGGCTAGCGGGATTGAAGAGCAGTACTTC. It encodes CATSRDGASGIEEQYF.